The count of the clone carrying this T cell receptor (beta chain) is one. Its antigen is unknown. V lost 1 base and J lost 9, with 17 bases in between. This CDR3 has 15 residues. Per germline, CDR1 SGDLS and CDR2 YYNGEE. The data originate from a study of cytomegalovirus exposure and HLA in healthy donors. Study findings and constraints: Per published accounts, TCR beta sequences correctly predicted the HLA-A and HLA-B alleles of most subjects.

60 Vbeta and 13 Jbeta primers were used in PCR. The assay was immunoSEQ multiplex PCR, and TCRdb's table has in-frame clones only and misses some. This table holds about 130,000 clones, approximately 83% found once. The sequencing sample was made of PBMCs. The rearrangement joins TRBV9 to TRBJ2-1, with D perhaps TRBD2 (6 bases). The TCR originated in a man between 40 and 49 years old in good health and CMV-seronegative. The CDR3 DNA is TGTGCCAGCAGCGTAAGTAGCGGTCACGTCACTGAGCAGTTCTTC. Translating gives CASSVSSGHVTEQFF.